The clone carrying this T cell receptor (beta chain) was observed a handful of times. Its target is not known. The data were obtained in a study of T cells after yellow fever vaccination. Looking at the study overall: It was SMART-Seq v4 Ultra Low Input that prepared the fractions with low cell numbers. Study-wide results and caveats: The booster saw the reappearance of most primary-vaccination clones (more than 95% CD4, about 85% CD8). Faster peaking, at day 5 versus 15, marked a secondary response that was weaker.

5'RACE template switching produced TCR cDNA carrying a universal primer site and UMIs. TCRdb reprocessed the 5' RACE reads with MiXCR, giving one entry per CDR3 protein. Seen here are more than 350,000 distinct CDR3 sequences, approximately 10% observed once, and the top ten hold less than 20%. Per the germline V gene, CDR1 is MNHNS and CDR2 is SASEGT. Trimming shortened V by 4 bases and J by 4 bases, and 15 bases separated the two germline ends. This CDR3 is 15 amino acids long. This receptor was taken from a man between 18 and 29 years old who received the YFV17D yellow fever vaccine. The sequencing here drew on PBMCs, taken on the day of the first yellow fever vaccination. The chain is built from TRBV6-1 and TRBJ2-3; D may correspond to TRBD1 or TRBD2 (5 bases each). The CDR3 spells CASSAGPWGSDTQYF. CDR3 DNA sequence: TGTGCCAGCAGTGCCGGGCCTTGGGGGTCAGATACGCAGTATTTT.